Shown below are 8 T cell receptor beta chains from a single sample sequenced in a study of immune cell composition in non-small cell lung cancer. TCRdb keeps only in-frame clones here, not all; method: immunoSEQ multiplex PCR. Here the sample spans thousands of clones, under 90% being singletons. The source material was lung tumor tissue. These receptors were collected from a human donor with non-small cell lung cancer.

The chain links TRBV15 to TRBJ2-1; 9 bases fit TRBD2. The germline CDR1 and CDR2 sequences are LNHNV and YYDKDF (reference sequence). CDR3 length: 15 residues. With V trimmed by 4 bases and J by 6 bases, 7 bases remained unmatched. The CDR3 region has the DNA TGTGCCACCAGCACCGGACTGGGACTAGCCAATGAGCAGTTCTTC. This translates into CATSTGLGLANEQFF.

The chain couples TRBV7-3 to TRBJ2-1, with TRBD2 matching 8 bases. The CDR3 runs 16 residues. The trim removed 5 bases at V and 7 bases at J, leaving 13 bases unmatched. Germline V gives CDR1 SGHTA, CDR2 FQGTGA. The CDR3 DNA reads TGTGCCAGCAGCCGTTCGGGGGGGGCTAGTAGGAATGAGCAGTTCTTC. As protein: CASSRSGGASRNEQFF.

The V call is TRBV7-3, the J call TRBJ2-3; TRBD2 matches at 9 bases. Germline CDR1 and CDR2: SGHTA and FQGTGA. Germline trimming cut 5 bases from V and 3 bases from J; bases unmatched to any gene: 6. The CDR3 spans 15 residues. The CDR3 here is CASSLIAGVTDTQYF. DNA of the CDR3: TGTGCCAGCAGCCTCATAGCGGGAGTGACAGATACGCAGTATTTT. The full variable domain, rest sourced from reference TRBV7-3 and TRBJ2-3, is GAGVSQTPSNKVTEKGKYVELRCDPISGHTALYWYRQSLGQGPEFLIYFQGTGAADDSGLPNDRFFAVRPEGSVSTLKIQRTERGDSAVYLCASSLIAGVTDTQYFGPGTRLTVL.

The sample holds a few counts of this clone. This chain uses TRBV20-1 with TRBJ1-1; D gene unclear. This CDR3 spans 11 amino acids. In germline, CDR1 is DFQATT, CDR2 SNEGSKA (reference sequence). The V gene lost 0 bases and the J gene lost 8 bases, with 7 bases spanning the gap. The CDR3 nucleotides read TGCAGTGCTAGAGAGGCCACGGAAGCTTTCTTT. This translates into CSAREATEAFF.

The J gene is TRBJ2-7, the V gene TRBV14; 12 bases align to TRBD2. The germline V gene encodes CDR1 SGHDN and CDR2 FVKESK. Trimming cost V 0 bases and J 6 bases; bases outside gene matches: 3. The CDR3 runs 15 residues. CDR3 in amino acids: CASSQDPSGRAEQYF. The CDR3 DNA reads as TGTGCCAGCAGCCAAGATCCTAGCGGGAGGGCCGAGCAGTACTTC.

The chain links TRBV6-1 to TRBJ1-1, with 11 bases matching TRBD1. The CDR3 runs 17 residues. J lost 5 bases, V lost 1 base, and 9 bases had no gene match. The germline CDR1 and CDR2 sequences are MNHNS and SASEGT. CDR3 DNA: TGTGCCAGCAGTGAAGGGCCCGGGACAGGGGGTGGGACTGAAGCTTTCTTT. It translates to CASSEGPGTGGGTEAFF.

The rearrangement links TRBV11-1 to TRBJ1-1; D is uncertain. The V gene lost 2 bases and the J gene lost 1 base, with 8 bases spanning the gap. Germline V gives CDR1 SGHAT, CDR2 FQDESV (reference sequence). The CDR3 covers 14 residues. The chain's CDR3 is CASSLRDWNTEAFF. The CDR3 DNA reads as TGTGCCAGCAGCTTAAGAGACTGGAACACTGAAGCTTTCTTT. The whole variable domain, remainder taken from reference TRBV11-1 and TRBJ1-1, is EAEVAQSPRYKITEKSQAVAFWCDPISGHATLYWYRQILGQGPELLVQFQDESVVDDSQLPKDRFSAERLKGVDSTLKIQPAELGDSAMYLCASSLRDWNTEAFFGQGTRLTVV.

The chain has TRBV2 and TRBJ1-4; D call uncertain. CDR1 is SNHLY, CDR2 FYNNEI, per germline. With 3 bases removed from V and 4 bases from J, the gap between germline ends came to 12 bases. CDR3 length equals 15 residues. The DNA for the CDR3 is TGTGCCAGCAGTGAGTCAACAGATTTTAATGAAAAACTGTTTTTT. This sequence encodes CASSESTDFNEKLFF.